Sequencing of this T cell receptor beta chain was carried out in a study of T cell repertoires in cytomegalovirus infection. This clonotype was seen more than once but under ten times. TCRdb used MiXCR to reprocess the reads, holding one entry per CDR3 protein. The table lists about 190,000 distinct CDR3 sequences, roughly 27% of them singletons. In germline, CDR1 is SNHLY, CDR2 FYNNEI. The CDR3 consists of 16 residues. V gave up 3 bases and J gave up 5 bases; unmatched junction bases: 12. Sample: PBMCs. The V gene is TRBV2, the J gene TRBJ1-2; 7 bases line up with TRBD1. The source of this sequence is a human donor in good health (CMV status not recorded). Some clones in this sample may be carry-over from other donors' samples. Here the CDR3 DNA reads TGTGCCAGCAGTGAGCGGGGACAGAGGCCTTTGTATGGCTACACCTTC. It yields the protein CASSERGQRPLYGYTF.